These 18 T cell receptor beta chains were sequenced from one sample in a study of T cell repertoires in cytomegalovirus infection. One entry per CDR3 protein results from TCRdb running MiXCR on the reads. The sample records about 250,000 distinct CDR3 sequences, approximately 6.7% being singletons. Sequenced input: PBMCs. The receptors derive from a human donor in good health (CMV status not recorded). Some clones in this sample may be carry-over from other donors' samples.

The sample holds many counts of this clonotype. This sequence joins TRBV10-3 and TRBJ2-1, with D tentatively TRBD2 (6 bases). The V gene's germline CDR1 is ENHRY and CDR2 SYGVKD. V lost 11 bases and J 8 bases, leaving 22 bases between the germline ends. The CDR3 is made up of 14 amino acids. For the CDR3, the DNA is TGTGCCGCCCAGTCAGCGGAGGGGCGGGATGAGCAGTTCTTC. Residues: CAAQSAEGRDEQFF.

This clonotype has ten or more counts. The chain uses TRBV29-1 and TRBJ1-2; 9 bases agree with TRBD1. The CDR3 consists of 13 residues. Trimming cost V 6 bases and J 6 bases; bases outside gene matches: 8. Germline V gives CDR1 SQVTM, CDR2 ANQGSEA. CDR3 nucleotide sequence: TGCAGCGTCCCCGGGGACAGGGACGATGGCTACACCTTC. Residues: CSVPGDRDDGYTF.

This clonotype was observed at least ten times. V is TRBV29-1 and J is TRBJ1-1, with 9 bases aligning to TRBD1. Losses at the gene ends were 4 bases for V and 11 bases for J; bases not matched to a gene: 8. This CDR3 has 12 amino acids. Germline-derived CDR1 and CDR2 are SQVTM and ANQGSEA. DNA of the CDR3: TGCAGCGTTGCAACAGGGGGCGTTCTTGCTTTCTTT. Translating it yields CSVATGGVLAFF. Together with reference TRBV29-1 and TRBJ1-1, the CDR3 gives the full variable domain: SAVISQKPSRDICQRGTSLTIQCQVDSQVTMMFWYRQQPGQSLTLIATANQGSEATYESGFVIDKFPISRPNLTFSTLTVSNMSPEDSSIYLCSVATGGVLAFFGQGTRLTVV.

The rearrangement joins TRBV4-3 to TRBJ1-2; 7 bases agree with TRBD1. J gave up 10 bases and V 3 bases, and 11 bases lay outside the gene matches. The CDR3 extends over 14 amino acids. Germline assignment: CDR1 LGHNA and CDR2 YSLEER. CDR3 sequence: CASSQIIQDRLYTF. CDR3 DNA: TGCGCCAGCAGCCAGATTATCCAGGACAGGCTCTACACCTTC.

This clonotype was counted ten times or more. This chain connects TRBV6-2 or TRBV6-3 to TRBJ2-6; D possibly corresponds to TRBD2 (6 bases). Germline V gene lookup returns CDR1 MNHEY and CDR2 SVGEGT. Trimming cost V 0 bases and J 0 bases, with 15 bases left between them. The CDR3 spans 19 residues. The CDR3 loop reads CASSYSIDRGNSGANVLTF. The CDR3 bases are TGTGCCAGCAGTTACTCGATCGACCGGGGGAACTCTGGGGCCAACGTCCTGACTTTC.

This clonotype came up many times. This chain connects TRBV7-2 to TRBJ1-2; D gene ambiguous. Germline CDR1 and CDR2: SGHTA and FQGNSA. This CDR3 has 12 amino acids. Trimming took off 1 base at V and 4 bases at J, with 4 bases between the two ends. The CDR3 spells CASSLGPYGYTF. The CDR3, as DNA: TGTGCCAGCAGCTTAGGGCCCTATGGCTACACCTTC.

Ten or more counts support this clonotype. V usage is TRBV7-2 and J usage is TRBJ1-6; unclear D gene. The V and J ends lost 11 bases and 13 bases respectively, with 24 bases between them. This CDR3 is built from 14 residues. Germline V lookup: CDR1 SGHTA, CDR2 FQGNSA. The CDR3 loop reads CAGAATPKVSPLHF. The DNA for the CDR3 is TGTGCCGGTGCGGCGACGCCTAAGGTTTCGCCCCTCCACTTT.

This clonotype came up many times. CDR3 protein: CASSPRQPRQPQHF. For the CDR3, the DNA is TGTGCCAGCAGCCCGAGACAGCCTAGACAGCCCCAGCATTTT. This rearrangement joins TRBV6-2 or TRBV6-3 to TRBJ1-5, with D perhaps TRBD1 (5 bases). Germline V CDR1 and CDR2: MNHEY, SVGEGT. CDR3 length equals 14 residues. V shed 6 bases and J shed 7 bases, with 16 bases lying between them.

As to this clonotype: The junction and the germline gene differ at one end; a read error may be behind it. The chain joins TRBV5-1 to TRBJ1-1; D possibly corresponds to TRBD1 (5 bases). This CDR3 contains 15 residues. CDR1 is SGHRS, CDR2 YFSETQ, per germline. The CDR3, as DNA: TGCGCCAGCAGCTTGGTACCAGGGTTGAACACTAAAGCTTTCTTT. Residues: CASSLVPGLNTKAFF.

This clonotype was seen many times. The chain recombines TRBV12-3 or TRBV12-4 with TRBJ2-7, with D tentatively TRBD2 (5 bases). Trimming cost V 7 bases and J 6 bases, with 19 bases left between them. The CDR3 extends over 14 amino acids. The CDR3 nucleotides read TGTGCCAGCAAACTCGTGGGAGATCTGGGCGAGCAGTACTTC. It encodes CASKLVGDLGEQYF.

There are many counts of this clonotype. The chain combines TRBV28 with TRBJ1-1; no clear D gene. Germline loops: CDR1 MDHEN, CDR2 SYDVKM. The CDR3 has 12 residues. V was pared by 5 bases and J by 4 bases, with 8 bases between. CDR3 protein: CASSKVGTEAFF. CDR3 in DNA: TGTGCCAGCAGTAAGGTTGGCACTGAAGCTTTCTTT.

The table lists this clonotype with a few counts. The chain links TRBV7-2 to TRBJ2-7, with D maybe TRBD2 (5 bases). Looked up from germline, CDR1 is SGHTA and CDR2 is FQGNSA. V was cut by 4 bases and J by 2 bases, with 15 bases left in between. The CDR3 has 15 residues. CDR3 region: CASSSFREVTYEQYF. CDR3 nucleotides: TGTGCCAGCAGCTCTTTCCGGGAAGTCACCTACGAGCAGTACTTC. The whole variable domain, filled in from reference TRBV7-2 and TRBJ2-7, reads GAGVSQSPSNKVTEKGKDVELRCDPISGHTALYWYRQSLGQGLEFLIYFQGNSAPDKSGLPSDRFSAERTGGSVSTLTIQRTQQEDSAVYLCASSSFREVTYEQYFGPGTRLTVT.

This clonotype has just one count. V usage is TRBV19 and J usage is TRBJ1-2; TRBD1 agrees at 7 bases. The CDR3 contains 14 residues. Germline lookup yields CDR1 LNHDA and CDR2 SQIVND (reference sequence). The junction had 3 bases not matched to a gene; V was cut back by 0 bases and J by 5 bases. CDR3 coding DNA: TGTGCCAGTAGTATAGAGGACAGGACTTATGGCTACACCTTC. Its protein product is CASSIEDRTYGYTF.

This sequence joins TRBV29-1 and TRBJ2-5, with D possibly TRBD1 on 5 matching bases. Trimming took 4 bases from V and 5 from J, leaving 20 bases between them. CDR3 size: 15 residues. Germline values: CDR1 SQVTM, CDR2 ANQGSEA. The CDR3 sequence is CSVGRGFRETETQYF. The CDR3 nucleotides read TGCAGCGTTGGAAGAGGTTTCAGGGAAACGGAGACCCAGTACTTC.

The sample holds many counts of this clonotype. The chain links TRBV12-3 or TRBV12-4 to TRBJ1-5; D not resolved. V was cut by 6 bases and J by 1 base, with 10 bases left in between. CDR3 length: 14 amino acids. The CDR3 region has the DNA TGTGCCAGCAGCGCGGAAGGGAGCAATCAGCCCCAGCATTTT. The encoded protein is CASSAEGSNQPQHF.

This clonotype was seen repeatedly, ten times or more. The rearrangement links TRBV28 to TRBJ1-2; the D gene is possibly TRBD1 (5 bases). Per germline, CDR1 MDHEN and CDR2 SYDVKM. Trimming shortened V by 2 bases and J by 8 bases, and 12 bases separated the two germline ends. The CDR3 sequence is 13 residues long. CDR3 loop: CASSLQGFWGYTF. CDR3 in DNA: TGTGCCAGCAGTTTACAGGGTTTTTGGGGCTACACCTTC.

The rearrangement uses TRBV20-1 and TRBJ2-7; possible D gene TRBD2, 6 bases. Germline CDR1 DFQATT, CDR2 SNEGSKA (reference sequence). Deletions cut 5 bases from V and 0 bases from J, with 14 bases between. The CDR3 covers 14 residues. The CDR3 reads CSAPGLMSSYEQYF. The CDR3 nucleotides read TGCAGTGCTCCGGGACTCATGAGCTCCTACGAGCAGTACTTC.

This clonotype was detected ten times or more. V and J are TRBV2 and TRBJ2-2; 11 bases align to TRBD2. Germline assignment: CDR1 SNHLY and CDR2 FYNNEI. Trimming removed 2 bases from V and 6 bases from J; junction bases left unmatched: 11. The CDR3 consists of 18 residues. CDR3 DNA: TGTGCCAGCAGTGAACAGCCTAGCGGGGGGCAGGTTGCCGGGGAGCTGTTTTTT. This codes for CASSEQPSGGQVAGELFF.